Each of the 30 T cell receptor beta chains below was sequenced from the same sample in a study of blood T cell repertoires in COVID-19 (dated by TCRdb to 2018 to 2020). The library came from the immunoSEQ multiplex PCR assay. TCRdb mirrors the immuneACCESS table, restricted to in-frame sequences. Some clones are absent from its copies; in checked studies, under half trace to an unresolved V gene, and the reason for the others is unknown. The sample records under 80,000 clones, around 87% of which are singletons. The ten largest clones capture around 6.1% of the sample. The sample comprised peripheral blood. The receptor set was obtained from a man aged 60 to 75 with acute or convalescent COVID-19.

The rearrangement joins TRBV6-2 or TRBV6-3 to TRBJ2-2; 8 nucleotides match TRBD1. The CDR3 loop spans 15 amino acids. The V and J ends lost 4 bases and 1 base, in that order; junction bases with no gene match: 2. The germline V gene has CDR1 MNHEY and CDR2 SVGEGT. The chain's CDR3 is CASSLTGVNTGELFF. The CDR3, as DNA: TGTGCCAGCAGTTTGACAGGGGTGAACACCGGGGAGCTGTTTTTT.

The rearrangement joins TRBV7-8 to TRBJ1-3; D might be TRBD1 (5 bases). CDR3 length: 16 residues. Germline CDR1 and CDR2: SGHVS and FQNEAQ. V shed 1 base and J shed 0 bases, with 10 bases lying between them. The chain's CDR3 is CASSLGPDSSGNTIYF. In DNA, the CDR3 is TGTGCCAGCAGCTTAGGACCCGACAGCTCTGGAAACACCATATATTTT.

This chain joins TRBV28 and TRBJ1-3; D is unclear. Germline lookup yields CDR1 MDHEN and CDR2 SYDVKM. V dropped 2 bases and J dropped 0 bases, with 5 bases sitting between them. CDR3 length equals 14 residues. CDR3 sequence: CASSLRGSGNTIYF. DNA of the CDR3: TGTGCCAGCAGTTTACGGGGCTCTGGAAACACCATATATTTT.

This rearrangement joins TRBV7-2 to TRBJ1-2; 8 bases fit TRBD1. This CDR3 has 14 amino acids. The V and J ends lost 4 bases and 1 base, in that order; junction bases with no gene match: 2. Germline values: CDR1 SGHTA, CDR2 FQGNSA. As DNA, the CDR3 is TGTGCCAGCAGCTCAGGGGGCAGTAACTATGGCTACACCTTC. This encodes CASSSGGSNYGYTF.

V gene TRBV18 combines with J gene TRBJ2-5; a possible D gene is TRBD2 (6 bases). Trimming shortened V by 6 bases and J by 1 base, and 12 bases separated the two germline ends. The CDR3 runs to 14 residues. Germline CDR1 and CDR2: KGHSH and LQKENI. Here the CDR3 DNA reads TGTGCCAGCTCGGCATTGGGGGGCCAAGAGACCCAGTACTTC. Amino acids: CASSALGGQETQYF.

The chain links TRBV7-8 to TRBJ1-6; tentatively, D is TRBD1 (5 bases). The CDR3 contains 17 residues. V was trimmed by 1 base and J by 5 bases, leaving 15 bases between them. Germline CDR1 reads SGHVS; CDR2 reads FQNEAQ. CDR3: CASSLGGPAQNNSPLHF. In DNA form, the CDR3 reads TGTGCCAGCAGCTTAGGGGGCCCTGCTCAAAATAATTCACCCCTCCACTTT.

J is TRBJ2-1 and V is TRBV5-4; 16 bases match TRBD2. The germline V gene encodes CDR1 SGHNT and CDR2 YYREEE (reference sequence). There are 20 residues in the CDR3. Trimming cost V 1 base and J 1 base; bases outside gene matches: 8. CDR3 in amino acids: CASSLKGLAGGLGSYNEQFF. CDR3 coding DNA: TGTGCCAGCAGCTTGAAGGGACTAGCGGGGGGGCTCGGTTCCTACAATGAGCAGTTCTTC.

The V call is TRBV28, the J call TRBJ1-5; a possible D gene is TRBD1 (6 bases). CDR1 and CDR2 (germline): MDHEN, SYDVKM. The CDR3 runs 15 residues. The germline V and J ends were trimmed by 7 bases and 0 bases, with 13 bases remaining between them. The CDR3 region is CASTSTGLSNQPQHF. Here the CDR3 DNA reads TGTGCCAGCACCTCTACAGGGCTTAGCAATCAGCCCCAGCATTTT.

The rearrangement links TRBV6-2 or TRBV6-3 to TRBJ2-5; 10 bases match TRBD2. The germline V gene encodes CDR1 MNHEY and CDR2 SVGEGT. The CDR3 is made up of 18 amino acids. J gave up 4 bases and V 0 bases, and 11 bases lay outside the gene matches. CDR3 loop: CASSYSLKSGGARETQYF. In DNA, the CDR3 is TGTGCCAGCAGTTACTCGCTTAAGAGCGGGGGGGCCAGAGAGACCCAGTACTTC.

The genes are TRBV15 and TRBJ1-6; D ambiguous. The CDR3 extends over 15 amino acids. The germline V gene has CDR1 LNHNV and CDR2 YYDKDF (reference sequence). Trimming shortened V by 1 base and J by 6 bases, and 10 bases separated the two germline ends. CDR3 nucleotides: TGTGCCACCAGCAGAGCGGTGGGGAGTAATTCACCCCTCCACTTT. It encodes CATSRAVGSNSPLHF.

The V and J genes are TRBV7-9 and TRBJ1-2; the match to TRBD1 covers 7 bases. Germline CDR1 reads SEHNR; CDR2 reads FQNEAQ (reference sequence). CDR3 length equals 13 residues. Trimming took 2 bases from V and 5 from J; bases not matched to a gene: 2. The CDR3 DNA reads TGTGCCAGCAGCTTAACAGGGGAATATGGCTACACCTTC. Residues: CASSLTGEYGYTF.

The chain joins TRBV28 to TRBJ2-7; a weak D match, TRBD2 (7 bases). Trimming cost V 5 bases and J 4 bases, with 15 bases left between them. This CDR3 contains 14 residues. The germline CDR1 and CDR2 sequences are MDHEN and SYDVKM. The CDR3 spells CASSISGGRYEQYF. The CDR3 DNA reads as TGTGCCAGCAGTATCTCCGGGGGGCGGTACGAGCAGTACTTC.

This clone was observed once. This chain connects TRBV5-1 to TRBJ2-7; 7 bases are shared with TRBD1. CDR3 length: 13 amino acids. Unmatched junction bases numbered 4, after V lost 3 bases and J lost 4 bases. The germline V gene encodes CDR1 SGHRS and CDR2 YFSETQ. The chain's CDR3 is CASSWTGLYEQYF. CDR3 nucleotide sequence: TGCGCCAGCAGCTGGACAGGTTTATACGAGCAGTACTTC.

Here the CDR3 reads CASTKSPLVGTDTQYF. As DNA, the CDR3 is TGTGCCAGCACCAAAAGCCCTCTAGTCGGCACAGATACGCAGTATTTT. The chain recombines TRBV9 with TRBJ2-3; D gene ambiguous. V gave up 6 bases and J gave up 1 base, with 18 bases separating them. Looked up from germline, CDR1 is SGDLS and CDR2 is YYNGEE. This CDR3 is built from 16 residues. Variable domain in full (rest from reference TRBV9 and TRBJ2-3): DSGVTQTPKHLITATGQRVTLRCSPRSGDLSVYWYQQSLDQGLQFLIQYYNGEERAKGNILERFSAQQFPDLHSELNLSSLELGDSALYFCASTKSPLVGTDTQYFGPGTRLTVL.

The chain employs TRBV4-2 and TRBJ2-3, with 10 bases matching TRBD2. CDR1 and CDR2 from the germline V gene are LGHNA and YNFKEQ. This CDR3 comprises 16 residues. Germline trimming cut 4 bases from V and 1 base from J; bases unmatched to any gene: 5. DNA of the CDR3: TGTGCCAGCAGCCCGGGGACTAGCGAGCGCACAGATACGCAGTATTTT. Its translation: CASSPGTSERTDTQYF.

The V gene is TRBV30, the J gene TRBJ1-3; unclear D gene. This CDR3 has 19 amino acids. Germline V gives CDR1 GTSNPN, CDR2 SVGIG (reference sequence). Trimming removed 0 bases at V and 0 bases at J, with 21 bases between. The CDR3, as DNA: TGTGCCTGGAGTGTCTTCCAACCCAGGCGGGGTTTCTCTGGAAACACCATATATTTT. Its translation is CAWSVFQPRRGFSGNTIYF.

The J gene is TRBJ2-6, the V gene TRBV25-1; 7 bases map to TRBD1. The CDR3 has 16 residues. V dropped 4 bases and J dropped 1; count of bases not matched to a gene: 4. CDR1 is MGHDK, CDR2 SYGVNS, per germline. CDR3 sequence (DNA): TGTGCCAGCAGTGTAGGGGGCTTATCTGGGGCCAACGTCCTGACTTTC. Translation: CASSVGGLSGANVLTF.

This clone has more than one count but fewer than ten. This rearrangement joins TRBV7-8 to TRBJ2-2; 8 bases line up with TRBD2. CDR3 length equals 15 residues. V dropped 7 bases and J dropped 4; count of bases not matched to a gene: 8. The germline CDR1 and CDR2 sequences are SGHVS and FQNEAQ. CDR3 DNA: TGTGCCAGCACACCAGCGGGGGTCCTCACCGGGGAGCTGTTTTTT. Amino acid sequence: CASTPAGVLTGELFF. The full variable domain, completed using reference TRBV7-8 and TRBJ2-2, is GAGVSQSPRYKVAKRGQDVALRCDPISGHVSLFWYQQALGQGPEFLTYFQNEAQLDKSGLPSDRFFAERPEGSVSTLKIQRTQQEDSAVYLCASTPAGVLTGELFFGEGSRLTVL.

The table lists this clone with a few counts. The rearrangement uses TRBV5-1 and TRBJ1-1; D gene ambiguous. The CDR3 is 14 amino acids. Germline CDR1 SGHRS, CDR2 YFSETQ. V lost 5 bases and J lost 4, with 15 bases in between. CDR3 in DNA: TGCGCCAGCAGAAGGGAGAGCGGTCCCACTGAAGCTTTCTTT. Amino acids: CASRRESGPTEAFF. The complete variable domain, with remaining parts taken from reference TRBV5-1 and TRBJ1-1, reads KAGVTQTPRYLIKTRGQQVTLSCSPISGHRSVSWYQQTPGQGLQFLFEYFSETQRNKGNFPGRFSGRQFSNSRSEMNVSTLELGDSALYLCASRRESGPTEAFFGQGTRLTVV.

The rearrangement links TRBV7-3 to TRBJ2-1; 8 bases line up with TRBD1. Germline assignment: CDR1 SGHTA and CDR2 FQGTGA. CDR3 length: 16 amino acids. Unmatched junction bases numbered 10, after V lost 5 bases and J lost 4 bases. CDR3 region: CASSISGQVSYNEQFF. In DNA form, the CDR3 reads TGTGCCAGCAGCATTTCGGGACAGGTATCTTACAATGAGCAGTTCTTC.

The V call is TRBV19, the J call TRBJ1-4, with D hard to call. V was trimmed by 3 bases and J by 4 bases, leaving 9 bases between them. The CDR3 has 14 residues. Germline V gives CDR1 LNHDA, CDR2 SQIVND (reference sequence). The CDR3 region is CASSIAGLNEKLFF. Written as DNA, the CDR3 is TGTGCCAGTAGTATCGCAGGACTTAATGAAAAACTGTTTTTT.

The rearrangement joins TRBV2 to TRBJ2-3, with 15 bases lining up with TRBD2. Germline loops: CDR1 SNHLY, CDR2 FYNNEI. Germline trimming cut 6 bases from V and 5 bases from J; bases unmatched to any gene: 9. The CDR3 is made up of 17 amino acids. In nucleotides, the CDR3 is TGTGCCAGCAGGTTAAGGACTAGCGGGGGGGCCGGAGATACGCAGTATTTT. It encodes CASRLRTSGGAGDTQYF.

The chain uses TRBV7-9 and TRBJ2-7; TRBD1 matches at 9 bases. Trimming cost V 2 bases and J 5 bases; bases outside gene matches: 1. The CDR3 covers 13 residues. CDR1 is SEHNR and CDR2 is FQNEAQ in the germline V gene (reference sequence). The DNA of the CDR3 is TGTGCCAGCAGCTTAAGGACAGGGGACGAGCAGTACTTC. Translation gives CASSLRTGDEQYF.

The chain joins TRBV29-1 to TRBJ2-3, with TRBD2 as a possible D gene (6 bases). The CDR3 has 16 amino acids. V was trimmed by 0 bases and J by 0 bases, leaving 13 bases between them. Germline loops: CDR1 SQVTM, CDR2 ANQGSEA. This CDR3 reads CSVEDRERVSTDTQYF. CDR3 bases: TGCAGCGTTGAAGATCGCGAGCGGGTGAGCACAGATACGCAGTATTTT.

The chain combines TRBV11-2 with TRBJ2-7; 11 positions match TRBD2. Germline V gene lookup returns CDR1 SGHAT and CDR2 FQNNGV. Unmatched junction bases numbered 7, after V lost 6 bases and J lost 6 bases. CDR3 length: 14 amino acids. CDR3 amino acids: CASRKLAGASEQYF. CDR3 nucleotide sequence: TGTGCCAGCAGAAAACTAGCGGGGGCCTCCGAGCAGTACTTC.

In its sample, this clone ranks as medium-sized. The chain couples TRBV13 to TRBJ1-3; 8 nucleotides align to TRBD1. The CDR3 runs 15 residues. CDR1 and CDR2 (germline): PRHDT, FYEKMQ (reference sequence). V gave up 1 base and J gave up 2 bases; unmatched junction bases: 1. CDR3 loop: CASSLEGQAGNTIYF. CDR3 bases: TGTGCCAGCAGCTTAGAGGGACAGGCTGGAAACACCATATATTTT.

This clone was observed a single time. The gene calls are TRBV5-6 and TRBJ2-1; 8 positions agree with TRBD1. This CDR3 is built from 14 residues. Germline CDR1 is SGHDT and CDR2 is YYEEEE. V lost 4 bases and J lost 7; bases outside the gene matches: 7. Here the CDR3 DNA reads TGTGCCAGCAGCCTCCAGGGGGCGCTTAATGAGCAGTTCTTC. Protein: CASSLQGALNEQFF.

V and J are TRBV5-6 and TRBJ2-5; a possible D gene is TRBD1 (5 bases). V lost 3 bases and J 1 base, leaving 10 bases between the germline ends. CDR1 and CDR2 from the germline V gene are SGHDT and YYEEEE. This CDR3 contains 14 residues. The CDR3 spells CASSSDILQETQYF. The CDR3 coding sequence is TGTGCCAGCAGCTCGGACATTCTCCAAGAGACCCAGTACTTC.

The chain links TRBV7-2 to TRBJ1-2; perhaps TRBD1 as D (5 bases). The CDR3 contains 14 residues. V was shortened by 5 bases and J by 3 bases, with 13 bases between the two germline ends. Germline CDR1 SGHTA, CDR2 FQGNSA. Here the CDR3 DNA reads TGTGCCAGCAGCCCAGGAAGGGGCCACTATGGCTACACCTTC. Amino acid sequence: CASSPGRGHYGYTF.

V usage is TRBV11-2 and J usage is TRBJ2-7, with D perhaps TRBD1 (6 bases). Germline CDR1 is SGHAT and CDR2 is FQNNGV. The CDR3 loop spans 13 amino acids. The V and J ends lost 3 bases and 2 bases respectively, with 8 bases between them. CDR3 in amino acids: CASSFGQTYEQYF. As DNA, the CDR3 is TGTGCCAGCAGCTTCGGACAGACCTACGAGCAGTACTTC.